Sequencing of this TCR beta chain was carried out in a study of T cell changes during pregnancy in multiple sclerosis. Method: immunoSEQ multiplex PCR; TCRdb's copy keeps in-frame clones and lacks some. The repertoire holds fewer than 65,000 clones, about 92% seen once, with over 3% in the top ten. V gave up 0 bases and J gave up 7 bases; unmatched junction bases: 7. CDR3 size: 15 residues. Germline lookup yields CDR1 SEHNR and CDR2 FQNEAQ (reference sequence). The sequenced sample was peripheral blood, obtained in the first trimester of pregnancy. This receptor was taken from a female donor in good health, enrolled as a control in a pregnancy study. The chain uses TRBV7-9 and TRBJ2-7; 9 bases fit TRBD1. The CDR3 reads CASSLAGGQGMEQYF. DNA of the CDR3: TGTGCCAGCAGCTTAGCTGGTGGACAGGGGATGGAGCAGTACTTC.